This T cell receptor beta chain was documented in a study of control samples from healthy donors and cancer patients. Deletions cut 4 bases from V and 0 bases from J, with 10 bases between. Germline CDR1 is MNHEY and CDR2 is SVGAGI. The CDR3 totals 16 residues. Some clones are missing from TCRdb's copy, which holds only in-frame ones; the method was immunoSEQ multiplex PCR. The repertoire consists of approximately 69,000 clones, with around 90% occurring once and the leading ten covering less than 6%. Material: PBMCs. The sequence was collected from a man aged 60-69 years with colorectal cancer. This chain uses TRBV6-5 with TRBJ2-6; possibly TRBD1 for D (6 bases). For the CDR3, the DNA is TGTGCCAGCAGTTCCTGGACAGACTCTGGGGCCAACGTCCTGACTTTC. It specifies CASSSWTDSGANVLTF.